These T cell receptor beta chains were read from a single sample in a study of CD8 T cells in Susac syndrome. Via MiXCR, TCRdb re-called the immunoSEQ multiplex PCR reads, giving one row per CDR3 protein. This sample yields a few hundred thousand distinct CDR3 sequences, of which roughly 85% are seen a single time; about 0.22% belongs to the top ten. The sample consisted of CD8+ T cells from PBMCs. These receptors came from a human donor with multiple sclerosis. The CDR3 runs from the conserved cysteine through the conserved F or W. Fields, in order: D gene, clone size, V gene, J gene, CDR3 DNA, CDR3 protein. The D gene is left open where the match is weak. The listing skips clone size in some rows; elsewhere it reads once, few, many or a size class.

D: TRBD2
size: NA
V: TRBV9
J: TRBJ2-2
DNA: TGTGCCAGCAGCGAGACTAGCGGGAGTGCCGGGGAGCTGTTTTTT
CDR3: CASSETSGSAGELFF

D: TRBD1
size: NA
V: TRBV2
J: TRBJ2-4
DNA: TGTGCCAGCAGACCCCCCGGGACAGGGCGGAACATTCAGTACTTC
CDR3: CASRPPGTGRNIQYF

D: NA
size: NA
V: TRBV28
J: TRBJ2-3
DNA: TGTGCCAGCAGTTTATCGGAAGCGGAGGGGAGCACAGATACGCAGTATTTT
CDR3: CASSLSEAEGSTDTQYF

D: TRBD2
size: NA
V: TRBV4-2
J: TRBJ2-7
DNA: TGTGCCAGCAGCCAGGCCGGGACTAGCGCCCTCTACGAGCAGTACTTC
CDR3: CASSQAGTSALYEQYF

D: NA
size: NA
V: TRBV20-1
J: TRBJ2-7
DNA: TGCAGTGCTAGATACGGCATCAGCTCCTACGAGCAGTACTTC
CDR3: CSARYGISSYEQYF

D: NA
size: NA
V: TRBV4-2
J: TRBJ2-3
DNA: TGTGCCAGCAGCCCCTTAGAGGGGCGGGGCACAGATACGCAGTATTTT
CDR3: CASSPLEGRGTDTQYF

D: TRBD1
size: once
V: TRBV5-6
J: TRBJ1-4
DNA: TGTGCCAGCAGCCAAGGACAGGAGAAAGTGGAAAAACTGTTTTTT
CDR3: CASSQGQEKVEKLFF

D: TRBD2
size: few
V: TRBV19
J: TRBJ2-7
DNA: TGTGCCAGTAGTATGGCTAGCGGGAGTTACGAGCAGTACTTC
CDR3: CASSMASGSYEQYF

D: NA
size: NA
V: TRBV19
J: TRBJ2-1
DNA: TGTGCCAGTAGTATAGGTCTGGGACTCTACAATGAGCAGTTCTTC
CDR3: CASSIGLGLYNEQFF

D: TRBD1
size: NA
V: TRBV27
J: TRBJ2-1
DNA: TGTGCCAGCAGTTTAACAGGGGCGTCCTACAATGAGCAGTTCTTC
CDR3: CASSLTGASYNEQFF

D: TRBD1
size: NA
V: TRBV20-1
J: TRBJ2-7
DNA: TGCAGTGCAAGGGTCGGGACAGGGTCCTACGAGCAGTACTTC
CDR3: CSARVGTGSYEQYF

D: TRBD2
size: few
V: TRBV6-2/TRBV6-3
J: TRBJ2-5
DNA: TGTGCCAGCAGTTTAGCGGGGCCAGAGACCCAGTACTTC
CDR3: CASSLAGPETQYF

D: NA
size: NA
V: TRBV15
J: TRBJ1-5
DNA: TGTGCCACCAGCAGAAAGGACAGCTATCAGCCCCAGCATTTT
CDR3: CATSRKDSYQPQHF

D: NA
size: NA
V: TRBV7-7
J: TRBJ2-1
DNA: TGTGCCAGCAGCCGTACGGGGCCAGATTCCTACAATGAGCAGTTCTTC
CDR3: CASSRTGPDSYNEQFF

D: NA
size: NA
V: TRBV7-9
J: TRBJ2-7
DNA: TGTGCCAGCAGCTTATCCAGCACCTACGAGCAGTACTTC
CDR3: CASSLSSTYEQYF

D: NA
size: NA
V: TRBV27
J: TRBJ2-2
DNA: TGTGCCAGCAAACGGATCCATTCGAACACCGGGGAGCTGTTTTTT
CDR3: CASKRIHSNTGELFF

D: NA
size: NA
V: TRBV9
J: TRBJ2-7
DNA: TGTGCCAGCAGCGGTCCTGCCTCCTACGAGCAGTACTTC
CDR3: CASSGPASYEQYF

D: NA
size: NA
V: TRBV28
J: TRBJ2-3
DNA: TGTGCCAGCAGTCCACCGGGCACGAGCACAGATACGCAGTATTTT
CDR3: CASSPPGTSTDTQYF

D: TRBD2
size: NA
V: TRBV27
J: TRBJ2-1
DNA: TGTGCCAGCAGTTTGGGACTAGCGTACAATGAGCAGTTCTTC
CDR3: CASSLGLAYNEQFF

D: NA
size: NA
V: TRBV6-6
J: TRBJ1-1
DNA: TGTGCCAGCAGTTACTCAAGGGAGGGGATGAACACTGAAGCTTTCTTT
CDR3: CASSYSREGMNTEAFF

D: TRBD2
size: NA
V: TRBV5-6
J: TRBJ2-5
DNA: TGTGCCAGCAGCTTGGACGGAAGACTAGCACAAAAAGAGACCCAGTACTTC
CDR3: CASSLDGRLAQKETQYF

D: TRBD2
size: NA
V: TRBV9
J: TRBJ2-1
DNA: TGTGCCAGCAGCGCGGTAGCGGGAGGCCGGAGCAATGAGCAGTTCTTC
CDR3: CASSAVAGGRSNEQFF

D: NA
size: NA
V: TRBV7-6
J: TRBJ1-1
DNA: TGTGCCAGCAGCTTAAAGGAGAGCACTGAAGCTTTCTTT
CDR3: CASSLKESTEAFF

D: NA
size: few
V: TRBV27
J: TRBJ2-7
DNA: TGTGCCAGCAGTTACGCCGGGGCCTACGAGCAGTACTTC
CDR3: CASSYAGAYEQYF

D: NA
size: NA
V: TRBV6-2/TRBV6-3
J: TRBJ2-7
DNA: TGTGCCAGCAGTTACGGCCCCTACGAGCAGTACTTC
CDR3: CASSYGPYEQYF

D: NA
size: NA
V: TRBV4-1
J: TRBJ1-5
DNA: TGCGCCAGCGGGTGGACAGCGAGCAATCAGCCCCAGCATTTT
CDR3: CASGWTASNQPQHF

D: TRBD1
size: NA
V: TRBV27
J: TRBJ1-1
DNA: TGTGCCAGCAGTGTAGGGACAGGGGGTAGGAACACTGAAGCTTTCTTT
CDR3: CASSVGTGGRNTEAFF

D: NA
size: few
V: TRBV7-6
J: TRBJ2-1
DNA: TGTGCCAGCAGCTTAGCGGGCACCTACAATGAGCAGTTCTTC
CDR3: CASSLAGTYNEQFF

D: NA
size: NA
V: TRBV27
J: TRBJ2-2
DNA: TGTGCCAGCAGTTTAGCACCTGGAGGGGAGCTGTTTTTT
CDR3: CASSLAPGGELFF

D: NA
size: NA
V: TRBV10-3
J: TRBJ1-2
DNA: TGTGCCATCAACAGGGCAGACTATGGCTACACCTTC
CDR3: CAINRADYGYTF

D: TRBD2
size: NA
V: TRBV5-4
J: TRBJ2-7
DNA: TGTGCCAGCAGGGGGACTAGCGCCAGCGAGCAGTACTTC
CDR3: CASRGTSASEQYF

D: NA
size: NA
V: TRBV15
J: TRBJ2-7
DNA: TGTGCCACCAGCAGAGATTTATGGCAGGGCCACGAGCAGTACTTC
CDR3: CATSRDLWQGHEQYF

D: NA
size: NA
V: TRBV28
J: TRBJ2-3
DNA: TGTGCCAGCAATCTCGACAGTACCTCAAACTCGGATACGCAGTATTTT
CDR3: CASNLDSTSNSDTQYF

D: NA
size: NA
V: TRBV29-1
J: TRBJ1-1
DNA: TGCAGCGTTGACGGGCTAATGAACACTGAAGCTTTCTTT
CDR3: CSVDGLMNTEAFF

D: NA
size: NA
V: TRBV28
J: TRBJ2-4
DNA: TGTGCCAGCAGTTTAGACGGGGGCTCGGCCAAAAACATTCAGTACTTC
CDR3: CASSLDGGSAKNIQYF

D: NA
size: NA
V: TRBV3-1
J: TRBJ2-7
DNA: TGTGCCAGCAGCCTCGTAGGACTCCCGAGCTCCTACGAGCAGTACTTC
CDR3: CASSLVGLPSSYEQYF

D: NA
size: NA
V: TRBV28
J: TRBJ2-3
DNA: TGTGCCGGCTCAAAGCCCTATAGCACAGATACGCAGTATTTT
CDR3: CAGSKPYSTDTQYF

D: NA
size: NA
V: TRBV4-3
J: TRBJ1-3
DNA: TGCGCCAGCAGCCAGACAGGTCCGCTGACCCTCTCTGGAAACACCATATATTTT
CDR3: CASSQTGPLTLSGNTIYF

D: NA
size: NA
V: TRBV29-1
J: TRBJ1-1
DNA: TGCAGCGTTGACGAGGGAGTGAACACTGAAGCTTTCTTT
CDR3: CSVDEGVNTEAFF

D: NA
size: NA
V: TRBV11-2
J: TRBJ1-1
DNA: TGTGCCAGCAGCTTAGTAGTGGAAGCTTTCTTT
CDR3: CASSLVVEAFF

D: TRBD2
size: few
V: TRBV10-3
J: TRBJ2-1
DNA: TGTGCCATCAGTGTCGGCGGGAGGGGGAATGAGCAGTTCTTC
CDR3: CAISVGGRGNEQFF

D: TRBD2
size: NA
V: TRBV7-9
J: TRBJ2-2
DNA: TGTGCCAGCAGCACGCGTCCCGGGACTAGTGGGGAAGACACCGGGGAGCTGTTTTTT
CDR3: CASSTRPGTSGEDTGELFF

D: NA
size: few
V: TRBV28
J: TRBJ1-1
DNA: TGTGCCAGCAGTTTAAGGGGTGAAGCTTTCTTT
CDR3: CASSLRGEAFF

D: NA
size: NA
V: TRBV7-2
J: TRBJ2-2
DNA: TGTGCCAGCAGCTTAGGGCCCATCTCGGGCGGGGAGCTGTTTTTT
CDR3: CASSLGPISGGELFF

D: TRBD2
size: NA
V: TRBV28
J: TRBJ2-4
DNA: TGTGCCAGCAGTTCGGGACTAGCGGGAGATTCCAAAAACATTCAGTACTTC
CDR3: CASSSGLAGDSKNIQYF

D: TRBD2
size: NA
V: TRBV7-2
J: TRBJ2-7
DNA: TGTGCCAGCAGCTTCCTAGCGGGAGCCTTCTACGAGCAGTACTTC
CDR3: CASSFLAGAFYEQYF

D: TRBD2
size: NA
V: TRBV20-1
J: TRBJ2-7
DNA: TGCAGTGCGCCCGGGACTAGTGGCTACGAGCAGTACTTC
CDR3: CSAPGTSGYEQYF

D: NA
size: NA
V: TRBV6-2/TRBV6-3
J: TRBJ2-7
DNA: TGTGCCAGCAGTTTCTCTGATAGCAGCGGACCCTGGGAAGAGCAGTACTTC
CDR3: CASSFSDSSGPWEEQYF

D: NA
size: NA
V: TRBV4-3
J: TRBJ1-2
DNA: TGCGCCAGCAGCCAAGGTCGGGGGTTCAGCTATGGCTACACCTTC
CDR3: CASSQGRGFSYGYTF

D: NA
size: NA
V: TRBV13
J: TRBJ2-7
DNA: TGTGCCAGCAGCTCAATGGGGTACTCCTACGAGCAGTACTTC
CDR3: CASSSMGYSYEQYF

D: NA
size: NA
V: TRBV4-3
J: TRBJ1-1
DNA: TGCGCCAGCAGCCAGGCCAGTCTCCGGAGGACTGAAGCTTTCTTT
CDR3: CASSQASLRRTEAFF

D: NA
size: NA
V: TRBV20-1
J: TRBJ2-1
DNA: TGCAGTGCTAGCGGGATAGGGAATGAGCAGTTCTTC
CDR3: CSASGIGNEQFF